This T cell receptor beta chain originates from a study of blood T cell repertoires in COVID-19. Whole-study context: The United States, Italy and Spain were the sources of the acute and convalescent COVID-19 samples.

The table came from immunoSEQ multiplex PCR; TCRdb's copy has only in-frame clones and leaves some out. This table has about 300,000 clones, roughly 87% appearing once. Germline-derived CDR1 and CDR2 are MNHNS and SASEGT. V was shortened by 3 bases and J by 3 bases, with 12 bases between the two germline ends. CDR3 size: 15 residues. The sample comprised peripheral blood. The receptor was isolated from a man younger than 35 with active or convalescent COVID-19. V is TRBV6-1 and J is TRBJ2-1, with D perhaps matching TRBD2 (6 bases). CDR3 coding DNA: TGTGCCAGCAGTGATAGCGGAGGGGACTACAATGAGCAGTTCTTC. Encoded protein: CASSDSGGDYNEQFF.